A single sample gave rise to the 13 T cell receptor beta chains below, sequenced in a study of T cell repertoires in cytomegalovirus infection. TCRdb itself ran the reads through MiXCR, one entry per CDR3 protein. The sample records a few hundred thousand distinct CDR3 sequences, approximately 13% being singletons. Sequencing used PBMCs. These receptors were taken from a human donor in good health (CMV status not recorded). Some clones in this sample may be carry-over from other donors' samples.

The rearrangement links TRBV6-5 to TRBJ1-3; D gene unclear. The germline V gene encodes CDR1 MNHEY and CDR2 SVGAGI. V shed 8 bases and J shed 4 bases, with 21 bases lying between them. The CDR3 has 16 residues. The CDR3 sequence: CASGERYRHSGNTIYF. CDR3 DNA: TGTGCCAGCGGGGAGAGGTATAGGCACTCCGGAAACACCATATATTTT.

V and J are TRBV2 and TRBJ2-3; D is perhaps TRBD2 (5 bases). V lost 4 bases, J lost 0 bases, and 11 bases lay in between. Germline CDR1 and CDR2: SNHLY and FYNNEI. This CDR3 region has 15 residues. CDR3 residues: CASSAERPSTDTQYF. The CDR3 nucleotides read TGTGCCAGCAGTGCGGAGCGGCCTAGCACAGATACGCAGTATTTT.

The J gene is TRBJ2-2, the V gene TRBV4-2; 7 bases are shared with TRBD1. The germline V gene encodes CDR1 LGHNA and CDR2 YNFKEQ. V was clipped by 3 bases and J by 1 base; unmatched bases: 2. This CDR3 is built from 15 residues. The CDR3 sequence is CASSHGDRNTGELFF. As DNA, the CDR3 is TGTGCCAGCAGCCATGGGGACAGGAACACCGGGGAGCTGTTTTTT.

The chain couples TRBV4-1 to TRBJ1-1; D gene ambiguous. V was shortened by 1 base and J by 0 bases, with 9 bases between the two germline ends. CDR3 length equals 15 residues. Germline lookup yields CDR1 MGHRA and CDR2 YSYEKL. The CDR3 here is CASSQAGYMNTEAFF. The CDR3 DNA reads TGCGCCAGCAGCCAAGCGGGGTATATGAACACTGAAGCTTTCTTT.

This clonotype has just a few counts. The CDR3 nucleotides are TGTGCCAGCAGCGGGCCAGCGGATGGCTACACCTTC. Residues: CASSGPADGYTF. The genes are TRBV6-8 and TRBJ1-2; D is undetermined. CDR1 and CDR2 from the germline V gene are MNHGY and SAAAGT. This CDR3 has 12 amino acids. The V end was cut by 6 bases, the J end by 6 bases, with 11 bases between.

The table lists this clonotype with many counts. The CDR3 DNA reads TGTGCCAGCAGCCCCGGGGGCAGACTCTATGGCTACACCTTC. Its translation is CASSPGGRLYGYTF. The chain uses TRBV7-2 and TRBJ1-2, with D tentatively TRBD1 (6 bases). The length of the CDR3 is 14 residues. V lost 5 bases, J lost 4 bases, and 14 bases lay in between. Germline loops: CDR1 SGHTA, CDR2 FQGNSA.

Many counts were recorded for this clonotype. The chain has TRBV6-5 and TRBJ1-5; 9 nucleotides match TRBD1. The CDR3 is 16 residues long. V lost 6 bases to trimming and J lost 3 bases; unmatched junction nucleotides: 9. CDR1 and CDR2 (germline): MNHEY, SVGAGI. Written as DNA, the CDR3 is TGTGCCAGCAGGCAATACACAGGGGGCGTCAATCAGCCCCAGCATTTT. Translation: CASRQYTGGVNQPQHF.

This clonotype was recorded many times. The chain is built from TRBV28 and TRBJ1-1; 7 bases map to TRBD1. CDR1 is MDHEN and CDR2 is SYDVKM in the germline V gene. The CDR3 runs 14 residues. The J segment lost 1 base and the V segment lost 6 bases, leaving 5 bases of the junction unmatched. The CDR3 nucleotides read TGTGCCAGCAGATACAGGGGAGGGAACACTGAAGCTTTCTTT. Translation: CASRYRGGNTEAFF.

V is TRBV7-9 and J is TRBJ2-7, with D tentatively TRBD1 (8 bases). CDR1 SEHNR and CDR2 FQNEAQ come from the germline V gene (reference sequence). The CDR3 is 16 amino acids. V lost 4 bases and J lost 2, with 18 bases in between. Here the CDR3 reads CASSSWGGQVTYEQYF. DNA of the CDR3: TGTGCCAGCAGCTCATGGGGGGGACAGGTTACCTACGAGCAGTACTTC. Full variable domain (remainder filled in from reference TRBV7-9 and TRBJ2-7): DTGVSQNPRHKITKRGQNVTFRCDPISEHNRLYWYRQTLGQGPEFLTYFQNEAQLEKSRLLSDRFSAERPKGSFSTLEIQRTEQGDSAMYLCASSSWGGQVTYEQYFGPGTRLTVT.

The table lists this clonotype with many counts. V usage is TRBV12-3 or TRBV12-4 and J usage is TRBJ2-4; 9 bases map to TRBD2. The CDR3 runs 16 residues. Losses at the gene ends were 6 bases for V and 2 bases for J; bases not matched to a gene: 8. CDR3 protein: CASSFFSGGSKNIQYF. The CDR3 coding sequence is TGTGCCAGCAGCTTCTTTAGCGGGGGTTCCAAAAACATTCAGTACTTC.

This clonotype was detected ten times or more. The chain joins TRBV7-8 to TRBJ2-7; D possibly corresponds to TRBD2 (5 bases). The ends were cut back, 6 bases at V and 3 bases at J, with 15 bases in the middle. The CDR3 runs 14 residues. Germline CDR1 SGHVS, CDR2 FQNEAQ. The CDR3, as DNA: TGTGCCAGCAGTCAACCCGGGATCCTCTACGAGCAGTACTTC. This translates into CASSQPGILYEQYF. Filled out from reference TRBV7-8 and TRBJ2-7, the complete variable domain reads GAGVSQSPRYKVAKRGQDVALRCDPISGHVSLFWYQQALGQGPEFLTYFQNEAQLDKSGLPSDRFFAERPEGSVSTLKIQRTQQEDSAVYLCASSQPGILYEQYFGPGTRLTVT.

The rearrangement uses TRBV12-3 or TRBV12-4 and TRBJ1-2; the D gene is possibly TRBD1 (6 bases). Between the trimmed V and J ends, which lost 2 bases and 7 bases, there was a span of 17 bases. The CDR3 has 15 residues. The CDR3 spells CASSLQGPGSSGYTF. For the CDR3, the DNA is TGTGCCAGCAGTTTACAGGGGCCAGGGTCGAGTGGCTACACCTTC.

This clonotype was seen many times. The chain uses TRBV6-6 and TRBJ1-1, with TRBD1 matching over 9 bases. With 8 bases clipped from V and 6 bases from J, the junction kept 13 bases outside the gene matches. Germline V CDR1 and CDR2: MNHNY, SVGAGI (reference sequence). The CDR3 runs to 15 residues. The CDR3 DNA is TGTGCCAGCCTCTCCCCCGGGACAGGGCTTTCTGAAGCTTTCTTT. Amino acid sequence: CASLSPGTGLSEAFF.